The 8 T cell receptor beta chains below come from one sample, sequenced in a study of identical twins (TCRdb year 2016). Library construction relied on 5' RACE. Reads for this sample came from an Illumina HiSeq 2000. In-frame beta chains were kept once TCRdb had trimmed the public reads at Q25 with fastp and called clones with MiXCR. CDR3 protein duplicates are merged, each entry listing the most common genes and DNA. The table for this sample lists 1.5 million to 2 million distinct CDR3 sequences; around 33% of them were counted only once. About 0.25% of the sample goes to the ten largest clones. Sequencing input: cord blood. The receptors were sampled from a newborn girl in good health.

For this clonotype: One junction end disagrees with the germline gene, perhaps due to a read error. V is TRBV20-1 and J is TRBJ1-1, with D tentatively TRBD1 (6 bases). Germline V lookup: CDR1 DFQATT, CDR2 SNEGSKA (reference sequence). CDR3 length equals 11 residues. The DNA for the CDR3 is TGCAGTGCTAGACAGGGGACTGAAGTTTTCTTT. Protein sequence: CSARQGTEVFF.

The V and J genes are TRBV5-4 and TRBJ2-7; tentatively, D is TRBD1 or TRBD2 (5 bases each). The length of the CDR3 is 16 residues. Germline V lookup: CDR1 SGHNT, CDR2 YYREEE (reference sequence). V was clipped by 3 bases and J by 7 bases, with 23 bases between them. CDR3 nucleotides: TGTGCCAGCAGCTCGCGAGGGGCCTTTAGGATTGATGAGCAGTACTTC. Residues: CASSSRGAFRIDEQYF.

This clonotype was seen a handful of times. The V gene is TRBV5-1, the J gene TRBJ2-1; maybe TRBD2 (5 bases). Germline V gives CDR1 SGHRS, CDR2 YFSETQ. This CDR3 region has 14 residues. The ends were cut back, 7 bases at V and 6 bases at J, with 17 bases in the middle. CDR3 in DNA: TGCGCCAGCTCGCTCGCTAGCCGCAGCAATGAGCAGTTCTTC. Residues: CASSLASRSNEQFF.

The V and J genes are TRBV10-2 and TRBJ2-3; 7 bases fit TRBD2. CDR1 and CDR2 (germline): WSHSY, SAAADI. The V and J ends lost 0 bases and 0 bases, in that order; junction bases with no gene match: 9. The CDR3 loop spans 18 amino acids. This chain's CDR3 is CASSESFPSGRSTDTQYF. The CDR3 nucleotides read TGCGCCAGCAGTGAGTCGTTCCCTAGCGGACGTAGCACAGATACGCAGTATTTT.

The chain recombines TRBV7-8 with TRBJ2-3; 7 bases map to TRBD2. The CDR3 covers 16 residues. Germline values: CDR1 SGHVS, CDR2 FQNEAQ. V was pared by 7 bases and J by 2 bases, with 12 bases of the junction left unmatched. CDR3 DNA: TGTGCCAGCATCACCGAGCGGGACTTCTTCACAGATACGCAGTATTTT. Translated, it gives CASITERDFFTDTQYF.

The V call is TRBV7-2, the J call TRBJ2-3; 7 nucleotides line up with TRBD2. Looked up from germline, CDR1 is SGHTA and CDR2 is FQGNSA. This CDR3 region has 15 residues. The junction had 5 bases not matched to a gene; V was cut back by 4 bases and J by 1 base. As DNA, the CDR3 is TGTGCCAGCAGCTCGACTAGCCTCCGCACAGATACGCAGTATTTT. Translating it yields CASSSTSLRTDTQYF.

The rearrangement joins TRBV7-8 to TRBJ2-1; 7 nucleotides agree with TRBD2. The CDR3 spans 16 residues. V lost 1 base to trimming and J lost 7 bases; unmatched junction nucleotides: 10. CDR1 is SGHVS and CDR2 is FQNEAQ in the germline V gene. Here the CDR3 DNA reads TGTGCCAGCAGCTTAGGTGGGAGGACTAGTTGGAATGAGCAGTTCTTC. Protein product: CASSLGGRTSWNEQFF.

CDR3 amino acids: CASSLGTGLSPLHF. CDR3 sequence (DNA): TGCGCCAGCAGCTTGGGGACAGGACTGTCACCCCTCCACTTT. This rearrangement joins TRBV5-1 to TRBJ1-6; 7 nucleotides agree with TRBD1. This CDR3 is built from 14 residues. Germline V gene data show CDR1 as SGHRS and CDR2 as YFSETQ. J was trimmed by 10 bases and V by 0 bases; bases with no gene match: 4.